The 16 T cell receptor beta chains below come from one sample, sequenced in a study of blood T cell repertoires in COVID-19. Profiling relied on immunoSEQ multiplex PCR, and the TCRdb table lists in-frame clones only, not all of them. The sample gives roughly 100,000 clones, about 90% of which show up once; 4% to 5% is in the top ten. The sample taken for sequencing was peripheral blood. The receptor set was obtained from a human donor with COVID-19, enrolled during active disease. The donor label of this sample is uncertain.

This chain joins TRBV19 and TRBJ2-3; 9 nucleotides match TRBD1. V lost 7 bases, J lost 5 bases, and 4 bases stayed unmatched. This CDR3 has 13 residues. Germline V lookup: CDR1 LNHDA, CDR2 SQIVND (reference sequence). The CDR3 nucleotides are TGTGCCAGTACCAGACAGGGGGGAGATACGCAGTATTTT. Translated, it gives CASTRQGGDTQYF.

J is TRBJ2-5 and V is TRBV14, with TRBD1 matching over 9 bases. Trimming cost V 3 bases and J 7 bases; bases outside gene matches: 12. The CDR3 covers 16 residues. Germline CDR1 SGHDN, CDR2 FVKESK. The CDR3 DNA sequence: TGTGCCAGCAGCCACCTAGATCGGGGGACAGGGTGGACCCAGTACTTC. The encoded protein is CASSHLDRGTGWTQYF.

CDR3 amino acids: CASSLTRQDNSPLHF. The CDR3, as DNA: TGTGCCAGCAGCTTAACGAGACAAGATAATTCACCCCTCCACTTT. This chain links TRBV7-3 with TRBJ1-6; D is ambiguous. Germline CDR1 reads SGHTA; CDR2 reads FQGTGA. CDR3 length: 15 amino acids. The germline V and J ends were trimmed by 0 bases and 5 bases, with 8 bases remaining between them.

J is TRBJ1-5 and V is TRBV2, with a tentative D call TRBD1 (6 bases). The CDR3 is 15 residues long. Trimming took off 2 bases at V and 7 bases at J, with 15 bases between the two ends. The germline V gene encodes CDR1 SNHLY and CDR2 FYNNEI. CDR3 coding DNA: TGTGCCAGCAGTGAATTAAGGGGGAGTGGGCAGCCCCAGCATTTT. Encoded protein: CASSELRGSGQPQHF.

The chain uses TRBV19 and TRBJ1-5; possibly TRBD1 for D (6 bases). The V end was cut by 2 bases, the J end by 5 bases, with 16 bases between. This CDR3 is 16 amino acids long. The germline V gene encodes CDR1 LNHDA and CDR2 SQIVND (reference sequence). The CDR3 loop reads CASSITDTGGYQPQHF. CDR3 in DNA: TGTGCCAGTAGTATAACGGACACGGGGGGCTATCAGCCCCAGCATTTT. The complete variable domain, with remaining parts taken from reference TRBV19 and TRBJ1-5, reads DGGITQSPKYLFRKEGQNVTLSCEQNLNHDAMYWYRQDPGQGLRLIYYSQIVNDFQKGDIAEGYSVSREKKESFPLTVTSAQKNPTAFYLCASSITDTGGYQPQHFGDGTRLSIL.

CDR3 bases: TGTGCCAGCAGTCCCCACCCGGGACAGAAGAGCGAAAAACTGTTTTTT. It translates to CASSPHPGQKSEKLFF. The rearrangement links TRBV28 to TRBJ1-4, with 7 bases identical to TRBD1. The CDR3 contains 16 residues. The V gene end was trimmed by 5 bases and the J gene end by 8 bases; junction bases not matched to a gene: 14. Per germline, CDR1 MDHEN and CDR2 SYDVKM.

V is TRBV23-1 and J is TRBJ1-2; D gene ambiguous. TRBV23-1 is marked as an open reading frame, function uncertain. V was clipped by 1 base and J by 7 bases, with 10 bases between them. The CDR3 spans 13 residues. The CDR3 protein is CASSQLRVRGYTF. The CDR3 DNA reads TGCGCCAGCAGTCAATTACGGGTACGTGGCTACACCTTC.

The chain has TRBV7-3 and TRBJ1-6; D is unclear. V was pared by 2 bases and J by 8 bases, with 7 bases between. Germline CDR1 SGHTA, CDR2 FQGTGA. The CDR3 covers 13 residues. The CDR3 DNA reads TGTGCCAGCAGCTTATACGGGGATTCACCCCTCCACTTT. Residues: CASSLYGDSPLHF.

The chain couples TRBV11-2 to TRBJ1-4; tentative D call: TRBD1 (5 bases). CDR3 length equals 15 residues. The germline V and J ends were trimmed by 5 bases and 0 bases, with 10 bases remaining between them. Germline CDR1 reads SGHAT; CDR2 reads FQNNGV. CDR3 DNA: TGTGCCAGCAGCGTCCTAGGGGCAACTAATGAAAAACTGTTTTTT. It translates to CASSVLGATNEKLFF.

This clone was recorded a few times. This chain uses TRBV6-5 with TRBJ2-3; D is ambiguous. This CDR3 is 13 amino acids long. The V end was cut by 6 bases, the J end by 7 bases, with 14 bases between. Per germline, CDR1 MNHEY and CDR2 SVGAGI. The CDR3 DNA reads as TGTGCCAGCAGCGCCCCCACGGTAAATACGCAGTATTTT. Protein: CASSAPTVNTQYF.

The chain recombines TRBV7-6 with TRBJ1-5; 7 bases are shared with TRBD1. J lost 5 bases, V lost 5 bases, and 9 bases had no gene match. The CDR3 extends over 15 amino acids. The germline CDR1 and CDR2 sequences are SGHVS and FNYEAQ. CDR3 in amino acids: CASSLSGGLYQPQHF. The DNA of the CDR3 is TGTGCCAGCAGCCTCTCAGGGGGACTTTATCAGCCCCAGCATTTT.

The rearrangement links TRBV12-3 or TRBV12-4 to TRBJ1-1; the D gene is possibly TRBD1 (6 bases). V lost 6 bases and J lost 6, with 11 bases in between. The CDR3 sequence is 12 residues long. CDR3 sequence (DNA): TGTGCCAGCAGCTCCTACAGGGCTGAAGCTTTCTTT. Translation gives CASSSYRAEAFF.

This clone was counted a single time. The V and J genes are TRBV21-1 and TRBJ2-7; TRBD2, the table's D call, lacks a check against the DNA. TRBV21-1 is termed a pseudogene. This CDR3 is 15 amino acids long. The CDR3 DNA is TGTGCCAGCAGCAAAGGCTACGAAAACGACTACGAGCAGTACTTC. Amino acids: CASSKGYENDYEQYF.

V usage is TRBV4-2 and J usage is TRBJ2-2; TRBD1 aligns across 9 bases. Trimming took 5 bases from V and 4 from J; bases not matched to a gene: 23. From germline, CDR1 is LGHNA and CDR2 YNFKEQ. CDR3 length equals 21 residues. Here the CDR3 reads CASSKAKPGQGTVRTTGELFF. For the CDR3, the DNA is TGTGCCAGCAGCAAAGCTAAACCGGGACAGGGAACCGTCAGAACCACCGGGGAGCTGTTTTTT.

The table lists this clone with a few counts. The chain carries TRBV4-2 and TRBJ2-7; a possible D gene is TRBD1 (7 bases). CDR1 is LGHNA, CDR2 YNFKEQ, per germline. Trimming took off 0 bases at V and 2 bases at J, with 14 bases between the two ends. The CDR3 length is 16 residues. The CDR3 bases are TGTGCCAGCAGCCAAGATTGGGGGGACAGAGCCTACGAGCAGTACTTC. It codes for CASSQDWGDRAYEQYF.

J is TRBJ2-2 and V is TRBV9; 11 nucleotides agree with TRBD2. The junction had 10 bases not matched to a gene; V was cut back by 0 bases and J by 3 bases. The germline V gene has CDR1 SGDLS and CDR2 YYNGEE. The CDR3 runs 19 residues. The CDR3 region is CASSVVVVSGGADTGELFF. CDR3 bases: TGTGCCAGCAGCGTAGTCGTTGTTAGCGGGGGGGCCGACACCGGGGAGCTGTTTTTT.